A single sample gave rise to the 19 T cell receptor beta chains below, sequenced in a study of siplizumab effects on memory and regulatory T cells. The assay was immunoSEQ multiplex PCR, and TCRdb's table has in-frame clones only and misses some. The repertoire holds roughly 56,000 clones, with over 85% as singletons. Material: CD8+ T cells sorted from blood. These receptors all come from a human donor in good health.

This chain uses TRBV5-6 with TRBJ2-7; D assignment may be TRBD1 or TRBD2 (5 bases each). Trimming stripped 4 bases from V and 4 bases from J, with 9 bases between. Germline V gene sequence: CDR1 SGHDT, CDR2 YYEEEE. CDR3 length: 12 residues. The CDR3 region has the DNA TGTGCCAGCAGCGGGGGATCATACGAGCAGTACTTC. As protein: CASSGGSYEQYF.

The rearrangement uses TRBV28 and TRBJ2-7; D unresolved. The V gene's germline CDR1 is MDHEN and CDR2 SYDVKM. V lost 4 bases and J lost 2, with 15 bases in between. This CDR3 spans 15 amino acids. CDR3 DNA: TGTGCCAGCAGTTCCCGGGCGCTAAAAACCTACGAGCAGTACTTC. Translation: CASSSRALKTYEQYF.

Details on this clone: The junction and the germline gene differ at one end; a read error may be behind it. V is TRBV18 and J is TRBJ2-5, with TRBD2 matching over 13 bases. This CDR3 is 16 amino acids long. CDR1 and CDR2 (germline): KGHSH, LQKENI. CDR3: CASSPRLAGGMETQYF. Here the CDR3 DNA reads TGTGCCAGCTCTCCACGACTAGCGGGAGGTATGGAGACCCAGTACTTC.

The chain employs TRBV9 and TRBJ2-7; D possibly corresponds to TRBD2 (6 bases). CDR3 length equals 13 residues. V lost 4 bases and J 5 bases, leaving 13 bases between the germline ends. Germline V gene data show CDR1 as SGDLS and CDR2 as YYNGEE. This CDR3 is CASSPPTSHEQYF. The CDR3, as DNA: TGTGCCAGCAGCCCCCCGACTAGTCACGAGCAGTACTTC.

This chain connects TRBV30 to TRBJ1-2; tentatively, D is TRBD1 (5 bases). V gave up 7 bases and J gave up 4 bases, with 16 bases separating them. The CDR3 loop spans 13 amino acids. Germline assignment: CDR1 GTSNPN and CDR2 SVGIG (reference sequence). The CDR3 coding sequence is TGTGCCTATGACAGTCCCGGGAGCTATGGCTACACCTTC. Residues: CAYDSPGSYGYTF.

The chain joins TRBV28 to TRBJ2-2, with 11 bases aligning to TRBD2. Germline CDR1 and CDR2: MDHEN and SYDVKM. V gave up 3 bases and J gave up 5 bases; unmatched junction bases: 8. This CDR3 contains 17 residues. The CDR3 coding sequence is TGTGCCAGCAGTTTGCTTCTCTTAGCGGGAGGGACCGGGGAGCTGTTTTTT. This encodes CASSLLLLAGGTGELFF.

The V and J genes are TRBV4-1 and TRBJ1-4, with D tentatively TRBD1 (6 bases). The CDR3 runs to 16 residues. Germline V gene data show CDR1 as MGHRA and CDR2 as YSYEKL. V was cut by 0 bases and J by 2 bases, with 10 bases left in between. The CDR3 region is CASSQDDGQTNEKLFF. The DNA for the CDR3 is TGCGCCAGCAGCCAAGACGATGGACAGACTAATGAAAAACTGTTTTTT.

This rearrangement joins TRBV27 to TRBJ1-1, with 9 bases identical to TRBD1. Losses at the gene ends were 6 bases for V and 4 bases for J; bases not matched to a gene: 12. CDR1 and CDR2 from the germline V gene are MNHEY and SMNVEV (reference sequence). CDR3 length: 16 residues. The CDR3 DNA reads as TGTGCCAGCAGCCTCAGTCCCGGGACAGGGACCACTGAAGCTTTCTTT. Its translation is CASSLSPGTGTTEAFF.

J is TRBJ2-7 and V is TRBV30, with TRBD1 identical over 8 bases. V dropped 2 bases and J dropped 2; count of bases not matched to a gene: 11. The CDR3 has 16 residues. From germline, CDR1 is GTSNPN and CDR2 SVGIG (reference sequence). As DNA, the CDR3 is TGTGCCTGGAGTCCATATCCGAGACAGGGGACCTACGAGCAGTACTTC. Translation gives CAWSPYPRQGTYEQYF.

The rearrangement links TRBV6-1 to TRBJ2-7, with D perhaps being TRBD1 or TRBD2 (5 bases each). The CDR3 is 16 residues long. Between the trimmed V and J ends, which lost 4 bases and 0 bases, there was a span of 16 bases. Per germline, CDR1 MNHNS and CDR2 SASEGT. The DNA of the CDR3 is TGTGCCAGCAGTGCCCCTCGGGGCCCAAGCTCCTACGAGCAGTACTTC. Its protein is CASSAPRGPSSYEQYF.

The chain carries TRBV14 and TRBJ2-3; D tentatively fits TRBD1 or TRBD2 (6 bases each). V shed 0 bases and J shed 3 bases, with 10 bases lying between them. CDR3 length: 15 residues. CDR1 is SGHDN and CDR2 is FVKESK in the germline V gene. The CDR3 is CASSQDRGGTDTQYF. The CDR3 coding sequence is TGTGCCAGCAGCCAAGATAGAGGGGGGACAGATACGCAGTATTTT.

The genes are TRBV15 and TRBJ2-1; 9 nucleotides align to TRBD1. Trimming removed 1 base from V and 5 bases from J; junction bases left unmatched: 6. Germline CDR1 reads LNHNV; CDR2 reads YYDKDF (reference sequence). The CDR3 loop spans 16 amino acids. The DNA of the CDR3 is TGTGCCACCAGCAGAGGGGACAGGGAAGGCCACAATGAGCAGTTCTTC. Its translation: CATSRGDREGHNEQFF.

This chain joins TRBV5-1 and TRBJ1-1, with D hard to call. This CDR3 has 14 residues. V was pared by 4 bases and J by 4 bases, with 14 bases between. Germline V gene lookup returns CDR1 SGHRS and CDR2 YFSETQ. CDR3 amino acids: CASSVDDPGTEAFF. DNA for the CDR3: TGCGCCAGCAGCGTTGATGACCCTGGCACTGAAGCTTTCTTT.

This chain uses TRBV27 with TRBJ2-6; TRBD1 agrees at 9 bases. Germline V gives CDR1 MNHEY, CDR2 SMNVEV (reference sequence). Germline trimming cut 4 bases from V and 2 bases from J; bases unmatched to any gene: 6. The CDR3 is made up of 17 amino acids. The CDR3 nucleotides are TGTGCCAGCAGTTGGTGGACAGGGGCTGCTGGGGCCAACGTCCTGACTTTC. Protein sequence: CASSWWTGAAGANVLTF.

The chain combines TRBV5-1 with TRBJ2-7; D is unclear. The CDR3 runs to 14 residues. Germline CDR1 SGHRS, CDR2 YFSETQ. Trimming removed 0 bases at V and 2 bases at J, with 9 bases between. This CDR3 reads CASSLASQAYEQYF. Written as DNA, the CDR3 is TGCGCCAGCAGCTTGGCGTCGCAGGCCTACGAGCAGTACTTC.

This chain joins TRBV6-7 and TRBJ1-5; 8 bases agree with TRBD1. TRBV6-7 is sorted into the ORF group, with uncertain function. This CDR3 spans 18 amino acids. J gave up 2 bases and V 2 bases, and 11 bases lay outside the gene matches. The CDR3 sequence is CASSYRLDRGRGNQPQHF. CDR3 coding DNA: TGTGCCAGCAGTTACAGACTCGACAGGGGTCGGGGCAATCAGCCCCAGCATTTT.

The chain combines TRBV27 with TRBJ2-2; TRBD1 matches 7 bases. CDR1 and CDR2 (germline): MNHEY, SMNVEV (reference sequence). The CDR3 has 14 residues. V gave up 6 bases and J gave up 5 bases; unmatched junction bases: 6. CDR3 in amino acids: CASRQTGLTGELFF. The CDR3 DNA sequence: TGTGCCAGCAGGCAGACAGGGCTAACCGGGGAGCTGTTTTTT.

The chain employs TRBV9 and TRBJ2-7; D possibly corresponds to TRBD2 (6 bases). V lost 3 bases and J lost 7, with 20 bases in between. The CDR3 has 15 residues. Per germline, CDR1 SGDLS and CDR2 YYNGEE. CDR3 region: CASSGGRDWVTEQYF. CDR3 sequence (DNA): TGTGCCAGCAGCGGCGGTCGGGACTGGGTTACGGAGCAGTACTTC.

The chain is built from TRBV11-2 and TRBJ2-5; D is undetermined. The assigned J gene may be wrong: the sequence end matches TRBJ2-7 better. This CDR3 region has 12 residues. Germline V gene data show CDR1 as SGHAT and CDR2 as FQNNGV. CDR3 in amino acids: CASRTLGHEQYF. The DNA of the CDR3 is TGTGCCAGCAGGACCCTAGGCCACGAGCAGTACTTC.